These 11 T cell receptor beta chains were sequenced from one sample in a study of blood T cell repertoires in COVID-19. Repertoires were generated with immunoSEQ multiplex PCR, while TCRdb's copy carries only in-frame clones and drops some. The data contain about 100,000 clones, around 89% of them singletons. The sequenced sample was peripheral blood. The receptors originated from a man aged 50 or older with active or convalescent COVID-19.

The chain is built from TRBV12-3 or TRBV12-4 and TRBJ1-4; D is uncertain. The ends were cut back, 6 bases at V and 5 bases at J, with 10 bases in the middle. This CDR3 region has 13 residues. The CDR3 DNA sequence: TGTGCCAGCAGCCGGGGTAGAAATGAAAAACTGTTTTTT. It specifies CASSRGRNEKLFF.

V and J are TRBV4-2 and TRBJ2-7; 9 nucleotides match TRBD2. Germline V gives CDR1 LGHNA, CDR2 YNFKEQ. J lost 5 bases, V lost 4 bases, and 6 bases had no gene match. The CDR3 loop spans 14 amino acids. The CDR3 sequence is CASSPSGIDHEQYF. CDR3 DNA: TGTGCCAGCAGCCCTAGCGGGATCGACCACGAGCAGTACTTC.

J is TRBJ2-5 and V is TRBV6-2 or TRBV6-3, with D possibly matching TRBD2 (5 bases). There are 16 residues in the CDR3. Germline V gene lookup returns CDR1 MNHEY and CDR2 SVGEGT. Trimming took off 0 bases at V and 4 bases at J, with 15 bases between the two ends. The CDR3 spells CASSYSAGRPGETQYF. The CDR3 region has the DNA TGTGCCAGCAGTTACTCGGCGGGCCGCCCGGGAGAGACCCAGTACTTC.

The chain joins TRBV30 to TRBJ2-2, with D perhaps matching TRBD2 (6 bases). This CDR3 is built from 13 residues. V was clipped by 2 bases and J by 6 bases, with 10 bases between them. Germline CDR1 is GTSNPN and CDR2 is SVGIG (reference sequence). CDR3 region: CAWSPTSPGELFF. CDR3 bases: TGTGCCTGGAGTCCTACTAGCCCCGGGGAGCTGTTTTTT.

This rearrangement joins TRBV18 to TRBJ2-1; D perhaps matches TRBD2 (5 bases). Per germline, CDR1 KGHSH and CDR2 LQKENI. The CDR3 has 14 residues. The ends were cut back, 6 bases at V and 0 bases at J, with 9 bases in the middle. The CDR3 DNA reads as TGTGCCAGCTCTAGAGGGCCCTCCTACAATGAGCAGTTCTTC. This gives the protein CASSRGPSYNEQFF.

The chain uses TRBV5-1 and TRBJ2-2; D is perhaps TRBD2 (5 bases). Germline CDR1 is SGHRS and CDR2 is YFSETQ. V lost 1 base and J 5 bases, leaving 18 bases between the germline ends. The CDR3 is 17 residues long. The CDR3 spells CASSLIPEIRRTGELFF. CDR3 DNA sequence: TGCGCCAGCAGCTTGATTCCCGAAATAAGGAGGACCGGGGAGCTGTTTTTT.

This sequence joins TRBV30 and TRBJ1-4, with D possibly matching TRBD1 (6 bases). The CDR3 covers 14 residues. The germline CDR1 and CDR2 sequences are GTSNPN and SVGIG (reference sequence). Trimming cost V 0 bases and J 6 bases, with 11 bases left between them. The CDR3 coding sequence is TGTGCCTGGAGTGTAGGGGGGGCGTATGAAAAACTGTTTTTT. It is translated as CAWSVGGAYEKLFF. The full variable domain, rest sourced from reference TRBV30 and TRBJ1-4, is SQTIHQWPATLVQPVGSPLSLECTVEGTSNPNLYWYRQAAGRGLQLLFYSVGIGQISSEVPQNLSASRPQDRQFILSSKKLLLSDSGFYLCAWSVGGAYEKLFFGSGTQLSVL.

This clone was seen a handful of times. The chain joins TRBV27 to TRBJ1-1; 10 bases map to TRBD1. The J segment lost 2 bases and the V segment lost 0 bases, leaving 6 bases of the junction unmatched. The length of the CDR3 is 17 residues. Germline CDR1 is MNHEY and CDR2 is SMNVEV (reference sequence). In nucleotides, the CDR3 is TGTGCCAGCAGTTTATCACCGAGGACAGGGGGAAACACTGAAGCTTTCTTT. Translating gives CASSLSPRTGGNTEAFF.

This clone was seen a single time. The chain carries TRBV30 and TRBJ1-1; TRBD1 matches 8 bases. The germline gives CDR1 GTSNPN, CDR2 SVGIG (reference sequence). Trimming at V came to 7 bases and at J to 0 bases, leaving 4 bases not matched to a gene. The CDR3 has 13 amino acids. CDR3 coding DNA: TGTGCCTCGGCGACAGGGGTGAACACTGAAGCTTTCTTT. Protein product: CASATGVNTEAFF. The full variable domain, rest sourced from reference TRBV30 and TRBJ1-1, is SQTIHQWPATLVQPVGSPLSLECTVEGTSNPNLYWYRQAAGRGLQLLFYSVGIGQISSEVPQNLSASRPQDRQFILSSKKLLLSDSGFYLCASATGVNTEAFFGQGTRLTVV.

The genes are TRBV5-4 and TRBJ2-6; D might be TRBD1 (6 bases). This CDR3 contains 15 residues. V was trimmed by 0 bases and J by 7 bases, leaving 11 bases between them. Germline V gives CDR1 SGHNT, CDR2 YYREEE (reference sequence). The CDR3 DNA follows: TGTGCCAGCAGCTTGGAAGGCAGGGGAGCCAACGTCCTGACTTTC. It codes for CASSLEGRGANVLTF. The full variable domain, with the rest looked up from reference TRBV5-4 and TRBJ2-6, is ETGVTQSPTHLIKTRGQQVTLRCSSQSGHNTVSWYQQALGQGPQFIFQYYREEENGRGNFPPRFSGLQFPNYSSELNVNALELDDSALYLCASSLEGRGANVLTFGAGSRLTVL.

V usage is TRBV5-1 and J usage is TRBJ2-7; a possible D gene is TRBD1 (6 bases). Germline CDR1 SGHRS, CDR2 YFSETQ. V lost 1 base, J lost 0 bases, and 11 bases lay in between. The CDR3 runs to 15 residues. CDR3 DNA: TGCGCCAGCAGCTTGTACCCCAGGGGCTCCTACGAGCAGTACTTC. Translated, it gives CASSLYPRGSYEQYF.